These 5 T cell receptor beta chains came from one sample sequenced in a study of cytomegalovirus exposure and HLA in healthy donors. It was with 60 Vbeta and 13 Jbeta primers that the PCR ran. The assay was immunoSEQ multiplex PCR, and TCRdb's table has in-frame clones only and misses some. The sample holds over 150,000 clones; 84% are singletons and the top ten take more than 4%. Source material: PBMCs. The source is a girl between 10 and 17 years old in good health and CMV-seropositive.

On this clone itself: Germline and junction disagree at one end, which may indicate a read error. The chain recombines TRBV5-6 with TRBJ1-2, with no clear D. The CDR3 runs 14 residues. CDR1 SGHDT and CDR2 YYEEEE come from the germline V gene. Written as DNA, the CDR3 is TGTGCCAGCAGCTTGTACCACAGTCAACATGGCCACACCTTC. Its translation is CASSLYHSQHGHTF.

V is TRBV9 and J is TRBJ1-2; D remains ambiguous. Looked up from germline, CDR1 is SGDLS and CDR2 is YYNGEE. This CDR3 region has 13 residues. V gave up 4 bases and J gave up 4 bases, with 11 bases separating them. The CDR3 reads CASSPRFSYGYTF. The CDR3 DNA is TGTGCCAGCAGCCCCCGGTTCTCCTATGGCTACACCTTC.

This clone is a singleton in its sample. The J gene is TRBJ2-7, the V gene TRBV4-1, with D possibly matching TRBD2 (6 bases). The germline V and J ends were trimmed by 0 bases and 3 bases, with 15 bases remaining between them. This CDR3 region has 16 residues. Germline CDR1 and CDR2: MGHRA and YSYEKL. The DNA of the CDR3 is TGCGCCAGCAGCCAAGAGGGCGGGGCGTCGTACTACGAGCAGTACTTC. Its translation is CASSQEGGASYYEQYF.

J is TRBJ1-3 and V is TRBV6-5; 7 bases are a match to TRBD1. The CDR3 totals 15 residues. Germline V CDR1 and CDR2: MNHEY, SVGAGI. With V trimmed by 8 bases and J by 0 bases, 7 bases remained unmatched. CDR3 nucleotide sequence: TGTGCCAGCCGAAGGGACAGCCGCTCTGGAAACACCATATATTTT. The encoded protein is CASRRDSRSGNTIYF.

DNA for the CDR3: TGTGCCAGCAGAAGGGACAGGGTTTCTAACTATGGCTACACCTTC. This sequence encodes CASRRDRVSNYGYTF. This chain joins TRBV27 and TRBJ1-2; TRBD1 matches 9 bases. The junction had 5 bases not matched to a gene; V was cut back by 6 bases and J by 0 bases. The CDR3 covers 15 residues. Germline CDR1 and CDR2: MNHEY and SMNVEV (reference sequence).